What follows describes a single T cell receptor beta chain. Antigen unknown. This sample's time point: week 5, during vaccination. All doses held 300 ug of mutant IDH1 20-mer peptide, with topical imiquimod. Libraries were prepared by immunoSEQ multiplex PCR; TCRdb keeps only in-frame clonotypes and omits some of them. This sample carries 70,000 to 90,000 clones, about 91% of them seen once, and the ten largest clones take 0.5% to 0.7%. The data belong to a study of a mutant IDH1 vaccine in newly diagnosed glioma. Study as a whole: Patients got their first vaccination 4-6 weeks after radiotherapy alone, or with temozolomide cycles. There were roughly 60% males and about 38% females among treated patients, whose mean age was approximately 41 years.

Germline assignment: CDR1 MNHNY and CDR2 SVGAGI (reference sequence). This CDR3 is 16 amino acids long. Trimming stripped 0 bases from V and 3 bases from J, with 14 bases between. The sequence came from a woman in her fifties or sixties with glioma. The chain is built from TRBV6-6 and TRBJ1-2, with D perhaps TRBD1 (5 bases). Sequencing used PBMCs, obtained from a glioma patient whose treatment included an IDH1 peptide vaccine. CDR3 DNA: TGTGCCAGCAGTTACTCCCCAGCAGAAGGGGACTATGGCTACACCTTC. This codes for CASSYSPAEGDYGYTF.